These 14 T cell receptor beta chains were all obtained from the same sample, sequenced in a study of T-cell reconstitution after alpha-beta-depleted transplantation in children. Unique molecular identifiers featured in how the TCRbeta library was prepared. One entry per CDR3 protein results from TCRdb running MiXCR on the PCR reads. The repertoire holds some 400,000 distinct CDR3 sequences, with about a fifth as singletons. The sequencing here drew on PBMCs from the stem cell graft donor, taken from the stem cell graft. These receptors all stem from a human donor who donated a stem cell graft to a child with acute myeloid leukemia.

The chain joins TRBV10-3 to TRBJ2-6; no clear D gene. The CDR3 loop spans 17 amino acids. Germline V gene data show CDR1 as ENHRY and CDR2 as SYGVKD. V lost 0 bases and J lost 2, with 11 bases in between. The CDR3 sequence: CAISESGASAGANVLTF. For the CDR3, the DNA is TGTGCCATCAGTGAGTCGGGCGCCTCCGCTGGGGCCAACGTCCTGACTTTC.

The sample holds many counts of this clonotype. This chain's CDR3 is CSARGLAGRQETQYF. The DNA of the CDR3 is TGCAGTGCTAGAGGGCTAGCGGGACGCCAAGAGACCCAGTACTTC. V is TRBV20-1 and J is TRBJ2-5; 9 nucleotides match TRBD2. From germline, CDR1 is DFQATT and CDR2 SNEGSKA (reference sequence). This CDR3 has 15 residues. Trimming removed 1 base from V and 1 base from J; junction bases left unmatched: 4.

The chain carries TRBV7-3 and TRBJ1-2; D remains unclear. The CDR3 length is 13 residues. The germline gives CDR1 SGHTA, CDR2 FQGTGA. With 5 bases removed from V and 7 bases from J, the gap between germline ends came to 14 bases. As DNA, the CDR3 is TGTGCCAGCAGCCTGGGCGGGAGGAGTGGCTACACCTTC. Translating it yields CASSLGGRSGYTF.

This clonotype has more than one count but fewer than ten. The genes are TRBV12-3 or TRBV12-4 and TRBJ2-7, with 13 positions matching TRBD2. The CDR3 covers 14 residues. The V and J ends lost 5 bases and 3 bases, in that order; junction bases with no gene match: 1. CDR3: CASSGLAGVYEQYF. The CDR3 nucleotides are TGTGCCAGCAGTGGACTAGCGGGAGTCTACGAGCAGTACTTC.

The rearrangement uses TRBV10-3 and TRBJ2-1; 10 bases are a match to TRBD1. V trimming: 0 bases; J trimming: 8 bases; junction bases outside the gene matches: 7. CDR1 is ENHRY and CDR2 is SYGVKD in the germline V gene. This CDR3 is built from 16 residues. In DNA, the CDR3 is TGTGCCATCAGTGAGTCGATGACAGGGGGCGGGGATGAGCAGTTCTTC. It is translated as CAISESMTGGGDEQFF.

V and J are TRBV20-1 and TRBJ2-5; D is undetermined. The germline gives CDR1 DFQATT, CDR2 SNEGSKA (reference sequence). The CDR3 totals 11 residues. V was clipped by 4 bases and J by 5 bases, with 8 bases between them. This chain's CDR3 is CSANSFETQYF. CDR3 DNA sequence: TGCAGTGCTAATTCCTTTGAGACCCAGTACTTC.

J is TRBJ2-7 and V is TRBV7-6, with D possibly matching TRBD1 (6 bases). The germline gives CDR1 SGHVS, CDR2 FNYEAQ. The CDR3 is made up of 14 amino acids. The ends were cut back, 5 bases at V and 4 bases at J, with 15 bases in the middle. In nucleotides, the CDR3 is TGTGCCAGCAGCATATGGACAGAAGAGTACGAGCAGTACTTC. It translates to CASSIWTEEYEQYF.

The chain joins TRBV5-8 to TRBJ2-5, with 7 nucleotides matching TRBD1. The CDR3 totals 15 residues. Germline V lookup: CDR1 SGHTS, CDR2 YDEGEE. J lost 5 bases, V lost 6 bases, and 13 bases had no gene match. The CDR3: CASTQTGHQGETQYF. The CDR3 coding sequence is TGTGCCAGCACCCAGACAGGGCACCAGGGCGAGACCCAGTACTTC. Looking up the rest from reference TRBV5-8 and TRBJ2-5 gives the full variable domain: EAGVTQSPTHLIKTRGQQATLRCSPISGHTSVYWYQQALGLGLQFLLWYDEGEERNRGNFPPRFSGRQFPNYSSELNVNALELEDSALYLCASTQTGHQGETQYFGPGTRLLVL.

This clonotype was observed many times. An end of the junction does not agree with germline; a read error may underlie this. The CDR3 nucleotides read TGCAGCGCTAAGGACAGGGCGGCCCAGCCCCAGCATTTT. Amino acids: CSAKDRAAQPQHF. The V gene is TRBV20-1, the J gene TRBJ1-5, with TRBD1 matching over 8 bases. The CDR3 sequence is 13 residues long. Germline assignment: CDR1 DFQATT and CDR2 SNEGSKA (reference sequence).

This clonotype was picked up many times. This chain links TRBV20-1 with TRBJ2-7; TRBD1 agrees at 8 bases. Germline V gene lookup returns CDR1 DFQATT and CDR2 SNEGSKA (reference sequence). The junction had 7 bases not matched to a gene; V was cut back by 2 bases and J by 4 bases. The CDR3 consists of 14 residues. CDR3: CSARYSDRAYEQYF. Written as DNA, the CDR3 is TGCAGTGCTAGATACTCGGACAGGGCTTACGAGCAGTACTTC.

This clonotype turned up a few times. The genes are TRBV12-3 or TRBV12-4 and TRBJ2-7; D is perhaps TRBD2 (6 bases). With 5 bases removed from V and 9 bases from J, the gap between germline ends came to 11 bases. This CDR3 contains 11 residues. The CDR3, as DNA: TGTGCCAGCAGTGTTGTCGGGAGGCAGTACTTC. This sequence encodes CASSVVGRQYF.

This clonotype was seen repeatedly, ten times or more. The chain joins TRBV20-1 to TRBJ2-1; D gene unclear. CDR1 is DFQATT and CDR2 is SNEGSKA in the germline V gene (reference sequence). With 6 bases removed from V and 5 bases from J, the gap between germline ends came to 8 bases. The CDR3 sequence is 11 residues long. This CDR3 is CSARMDNEQFF. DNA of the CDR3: TGCAGTGCCCGCATGGACAATGAGCAGTTCTTC.

CDR3 region: CASSYRLGSYEQYF. As DNA, the CDR3 is TGTGCCAGCAGCTACAGGTTGGGGTCCTACGAGCAGTACTTC. The chain couples TRBV7-6 to TRBJ2-7, with D maybe TRBD1 (5 bases). Germline V gene lookup returns CDR1 SGHVS and CDR2 FNYEAQ. Trimming left V 4 bases short and J 1 base short, with 11 bases between. The CDR3 extends over 14 amino acids.

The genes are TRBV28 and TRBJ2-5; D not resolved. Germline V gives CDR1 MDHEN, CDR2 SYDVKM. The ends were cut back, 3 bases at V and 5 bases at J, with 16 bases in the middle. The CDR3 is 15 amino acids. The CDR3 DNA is TGTGCCAGCAGTTTCGATCTTGTTAGCCGGGAGACCCAGTACTTC. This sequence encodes CASSFDLVSRETQYF. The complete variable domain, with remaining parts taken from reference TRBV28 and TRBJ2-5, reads DVKVTQSSRYLVKRTGEKVFLECVQDMDHENMFWYRQDPGLGLRLIYFSYDVKMKEKGDIPEGYSVSREKKERFSLILESASTNQTSMYLCASSFDLVSRETQYFGPGTRLLVL.